The 8 T cell receptor beta chains below come from one sample, sequenced in a study of T cell responses to AZD1222 COVID-19 vaccine. Assay: immunoSEQ multiplex PCR; the TCRdb copy retains only in-frame clones and omits some. The table records some 110,000 clones, around 84% of them present only once. The sequencing here drew on peripheral blood, taken 28 days after the second AZD1222 dose. Receptors were obtained from an adult who received the AZD1222 COVID-19 vaccine.

This clone showed up just a few times. The V call is TRBV4-1, the J call TRBJ2-3; 7 bases agree with TRBD1. The CDR3 length is 17 residues. The V and J ends lost 2 bases and 8 bases, in that order; junction bases with no gene match: 16. Germline V CDR1 and CDR2: MGHRA, YSYEKL. This chain's CDR3 is CASSQPRQDRRGSTQYF. DNA of the CDR3: TGCGCCAGCAGCCAACCTCGGCAGGACAGGCGAGGGTCTACGCAGTATTTT.

The V gene is TRBV7-9, the J gene TRBJ1-5, with 7 bases matching TRBD1. The CDR3 has 17 amino acids. The V and J ends lost 6 bases and 3 bases, in that order; junction bases with no gene match: 14. CDR1 and CDR2 from the germline V gene are SEHNR and FQNEAQ (reference sequence). The CDR3 loop is CASSSWGRGTYNQPQHF. The CDR3 DNA is TGTGCCAGCAGTTCGTGGGGCAGGGGGACTTACAATCAGCCCCAGCATTTT. The full variable domain, with the rest looked up from reference TRBV7-9 and TRBJ1-5, is DTGVSQNPRHKITKRGQNVTFRCDPISEHNRLYWYRQTLGQGPEFLTYFQNEAQLEKSRLLSDRFSAERPKGSFSTLEIQRTEQGDSAMYLCASSSWGRGTYNQPQHFGDGTRLSIL.

The chain joins TRBV18 to TRBJ1-1, with 7 bases that match TRBD1. Looked up from germline, CDR1 is KGHSH and CDR2 is LQKENI. The length of the CDR3 is 12 residues. Unmatched junction bases numbered 2, after V lost 3 bases and J lost 7 bases. CDR3 sequence reads: CASSPDRVEAFF. CDR3 nucleotide sequence: TGTGCCAGCTCACCCGACAGGGTTGAAGCTTTCTTT. Looking up the rest from reference TRBV18 and TRBJ1-1 gives the full variable domain: NAGVMQNPRHLVRRRGQEARLRCSPMKGHSHVYWYRQLPEEGLKFMVYLQKENIIDESGMPKERFSAEFPKEGPSILRIQQVVRGDSAAYFCASSPDRVEAFFGQGTRLTVV.

This clone was detected a few times. The chain uses TRBV7-9 and TRBJ2-7; 8 bases map to TRBD2. Germline CDR1 is SEHNR and CDR2 is FQNEAQ (reference sequence). V lost 1 base to trimming and J lost 3 bases; unmatched junction nucleotides: 5. The CDR3 contains 15 residues. The DNA of the CDR3 is TGTGCCAGCAGCTTAGGGTCCGGGACTAGCTACGAGCAGTACTTC. Translated, it gives CASSLGSGTSYEQYF.

The chain has TRBV9 and TRBJ1-1; unclear D gene. The CDR3 covers 15 residues. Germline V gene lookup returns CDR1 SGDLS and CDR2 YYNGEE. The ends were cut back, 0 bases at V and 3 bases at J, with 12 bases in the middle. In DNA, the CDR3 is TGTGCCAGCAGCGTAGTCGCTCAGACTTACACTGAAGCTTTCTTT. It yields the protein CASSVVAQTYTEAFF.

A single count supports this clone. The CDR3 reads CASSPRTGGAYEQYF. CDR3 DNA: TGTGCCAGCTCACCCAGAACAGGGGGTGCCTACGAGCAGTACTTC. The V gene is TRBV18, the J gene TRBJ2-7, with 8 positions matching TRBD1. This CDR3 comprises 15 residues. Germline loops: CDR1 KGHSH, CDR2 LQKENI. V was clipped by 3 bases and J by 2 bases; unmatched bases: 6.

The chain combines TRBV27 with TRBJ1-3, with D uncertain. The CDR3 is made up of 15 amino acids. V was pared by 2 bases and J by 0 bases, with 8 bases between. The V gene's germline CDR1 is MNHEY and CDR2 SMNVEV (reference sequence). The CDR3 DNA reads as TGTGCCAGCAGTTTAAGCATAAGCTCTGGAAACACCATATATTTT. Translating it yields CASSLSISSGNTIYF.

The chain is built from TRBV5-5 and TRBJ1-6; D perhaps matches TRBD1 (5 bases). Per germline, CDR1 SGHKS and CDR2 YYEKEE (reference sequence). V shed 1 base and J shed 0 bases, with 8 bases lying between them. The CDR3 totals 16 residues. CDR3 sequence (DNA): TGTGCCAGCAGCTTGCTCAGGGACTCCTATAATTCACCCCTCCACTTT. Translated, it gives CASSLLRDSYNSPLHF.